Described below is a single T cell receptor (beta chain) sequence and its context. Its antigen is undetermined. The data originate from a study of cytomegalovirus exposure and HLA in healthy donors. PCR employed 60 Vbeta and 13 Jbeta primers. TCRdb keeps only in-frame clones here, not all; method: immunoSEQ multiplex PCR. This table has 120,000 or so clones, about 80% appearing once. The ends were cut back, 6 bases at V and 0 bases at J, with 15 bases in the middle. The germline gives CDR1 SGHDN, CDR2 FVKESK. The CDR3 has 17 residues. Whole-study results and caveats: A later analysis showed that HLA-associated TCR beta chains had undergone more clonal expansion than equally common others. Reportedly, fewer N-insertions than the roughly 600-donor mean appeared in an Asian-associated ancestry cluster in a later analysis.

The sequence came from a woman aged 45-59 years in good health and CMV-seronegative. V and J are TRBV14 and TRBJ2-6; D gene ambiguous. The sequencing input was PBMCs. CDR3 bases: TGTGCCAGCAGTCCCCCATTGAGGCCCTCTGGGGCCAACGTCCTGACTTTC. This codes for CASSPPLRPSGANVLTF.